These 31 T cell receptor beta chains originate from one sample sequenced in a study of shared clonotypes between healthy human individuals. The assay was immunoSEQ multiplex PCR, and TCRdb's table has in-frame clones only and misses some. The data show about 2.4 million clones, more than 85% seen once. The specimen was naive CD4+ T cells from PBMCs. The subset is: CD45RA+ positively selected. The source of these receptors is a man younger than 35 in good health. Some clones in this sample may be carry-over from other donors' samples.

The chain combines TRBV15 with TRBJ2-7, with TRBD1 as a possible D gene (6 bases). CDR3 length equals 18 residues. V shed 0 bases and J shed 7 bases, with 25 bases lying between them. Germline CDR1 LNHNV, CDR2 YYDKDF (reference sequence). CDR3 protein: CATSRDPFVKGPGDEQYF. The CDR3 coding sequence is TGTGCCACCAGCAGAGACCCCTTTGTGAAAGGGCCAGGGGATGAGCAGTACTTC.

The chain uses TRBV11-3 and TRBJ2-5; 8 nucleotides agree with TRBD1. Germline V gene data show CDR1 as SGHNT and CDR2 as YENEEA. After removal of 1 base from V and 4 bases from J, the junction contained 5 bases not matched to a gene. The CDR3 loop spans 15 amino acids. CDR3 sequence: CASSLGDRTRETQYF. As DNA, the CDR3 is TGTGCCAGCAGCTTAGGGGACAGGACACGAGAGACCCAGTACTTC.

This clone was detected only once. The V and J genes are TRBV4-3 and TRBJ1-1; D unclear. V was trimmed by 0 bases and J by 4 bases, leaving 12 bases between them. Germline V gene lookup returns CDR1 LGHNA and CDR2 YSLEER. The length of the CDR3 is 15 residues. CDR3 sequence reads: CASSQDNPPGTEAFF. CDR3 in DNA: TGCGCCAGCAGCCAAGATAACCCCCCGGGCACTGAAGCTTTCTTT.

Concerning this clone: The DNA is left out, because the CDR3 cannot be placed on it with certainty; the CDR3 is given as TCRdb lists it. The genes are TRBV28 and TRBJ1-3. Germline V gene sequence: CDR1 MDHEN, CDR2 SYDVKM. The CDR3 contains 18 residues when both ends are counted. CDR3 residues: CASSFLAGTIRTQNTIYF.

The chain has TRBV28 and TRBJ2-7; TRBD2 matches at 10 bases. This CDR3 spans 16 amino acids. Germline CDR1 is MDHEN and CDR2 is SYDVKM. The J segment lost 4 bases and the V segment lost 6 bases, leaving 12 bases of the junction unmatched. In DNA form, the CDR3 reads TGTGCCAGCAGCACGGTACTAGCGGGAAAGCCATACGAGCAGTACTTC. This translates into CASSTVLAGKPYEQYF.

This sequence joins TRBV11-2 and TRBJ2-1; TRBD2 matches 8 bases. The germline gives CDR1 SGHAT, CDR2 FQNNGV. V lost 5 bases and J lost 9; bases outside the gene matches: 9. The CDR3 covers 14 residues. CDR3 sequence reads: CASSRSGLDSEQFF. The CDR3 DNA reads TGTGCCAGCAGCCGATCGGGACTAGACAGTGAGCAGTTCTTC.

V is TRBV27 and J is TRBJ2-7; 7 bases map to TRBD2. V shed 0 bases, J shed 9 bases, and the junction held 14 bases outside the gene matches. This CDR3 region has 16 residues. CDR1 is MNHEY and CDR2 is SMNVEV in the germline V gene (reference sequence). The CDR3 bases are TGTGCCAGCAGTTTATCCCTAGCGGCTTTCCTTACTGTGCAGTACTTC. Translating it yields CASSLSLAAFLTVQYF.

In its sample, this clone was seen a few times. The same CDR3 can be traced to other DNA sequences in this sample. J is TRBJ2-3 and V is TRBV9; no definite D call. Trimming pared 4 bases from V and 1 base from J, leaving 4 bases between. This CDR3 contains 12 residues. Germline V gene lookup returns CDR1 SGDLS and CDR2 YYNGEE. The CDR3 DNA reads TGTGCCAGCAGCCCCCGCACAGATACGCAGTATTTT. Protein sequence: CASSPRTDTQYF.

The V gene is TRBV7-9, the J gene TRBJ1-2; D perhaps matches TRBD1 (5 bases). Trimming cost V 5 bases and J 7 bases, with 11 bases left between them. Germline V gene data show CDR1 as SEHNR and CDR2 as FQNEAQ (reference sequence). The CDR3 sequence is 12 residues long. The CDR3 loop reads CASSRAQGGYTF. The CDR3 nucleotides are TGTGCCAGCAGCCGGGCGCAGGGTGGCTACACCTTC.

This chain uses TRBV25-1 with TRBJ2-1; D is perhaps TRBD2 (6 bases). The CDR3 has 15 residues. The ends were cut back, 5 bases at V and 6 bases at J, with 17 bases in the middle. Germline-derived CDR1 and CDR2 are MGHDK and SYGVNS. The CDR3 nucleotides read TGTGCCAGCAGTCCCGTACTGGGGACTCTCAATGAGCAGTTCTTC. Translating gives CASSPVLGTLNEQFF.

This CDR3 is CASIRRGHEQYF. CDR3 DNA: TGTGCCAGTATTCGCCGAGGGCACGAGCAGTACTTC. The rearrangement uses TRBV19 and TRBJ2-7; weak D call: TRBD2 (5 bases). Trimming stripped 7 bases from V and 5 bases from J, with 12 bases between. Per the germline V gene, CDR1 is LNHDA and CDR2 is SQIVND (reference sequence). The CDR3 is 12 amino acids. The whole variable domain, filled in from reference TRBV19 and TRBJ2-7, reads DGGITQSPKYLFRKEGQNVTLSCEQNLNHDAMYWYRQDPGQGLRLIYYSQIVNDFQKGDIAEGYSVSREKKESFPLTVTSAQKNPTAFYLCASIRRGHEQYFGPGTRLTVT.

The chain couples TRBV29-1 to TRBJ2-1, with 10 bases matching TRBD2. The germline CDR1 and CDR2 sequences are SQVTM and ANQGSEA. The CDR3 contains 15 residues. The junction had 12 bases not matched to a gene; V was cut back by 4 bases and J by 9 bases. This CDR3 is CSVGFLVAGGREQFF. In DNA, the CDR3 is TGCAGCGTTGGTTTTTTGGTAGCGGGAGGTCGTGAGCAGTTCTTC.

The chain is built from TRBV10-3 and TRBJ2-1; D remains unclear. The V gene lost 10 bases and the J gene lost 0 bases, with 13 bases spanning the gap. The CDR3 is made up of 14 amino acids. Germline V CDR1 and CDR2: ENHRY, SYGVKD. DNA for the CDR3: TGTGCCACCCAAACACAACCCTCCTACAATGAGCAGTTCTTC. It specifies CATQTQPSYNEQFF.

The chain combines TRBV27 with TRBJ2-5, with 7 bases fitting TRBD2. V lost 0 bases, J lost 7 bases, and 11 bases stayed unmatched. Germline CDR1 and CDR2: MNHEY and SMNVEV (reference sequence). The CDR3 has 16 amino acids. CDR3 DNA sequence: TGTGCCAGCAGTTTATCTTCCATGTCGGGGAGGGGGACCCAGTACTTC. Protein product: CASSLSSMSGRGTQYF.

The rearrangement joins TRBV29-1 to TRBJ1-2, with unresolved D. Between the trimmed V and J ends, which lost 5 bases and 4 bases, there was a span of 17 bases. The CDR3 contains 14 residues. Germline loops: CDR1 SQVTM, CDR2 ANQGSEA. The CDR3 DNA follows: TGCAGCGTTCGAAGTCCAGATAACTCCTATGGCTACACCTTC. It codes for CSVRSPDNSYGYTF.

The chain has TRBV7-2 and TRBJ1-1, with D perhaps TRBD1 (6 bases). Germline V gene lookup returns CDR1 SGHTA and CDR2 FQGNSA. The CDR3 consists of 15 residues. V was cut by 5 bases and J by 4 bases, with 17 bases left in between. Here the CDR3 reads CASSPNRVEGTEAFF. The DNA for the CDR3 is TGTGCCAGCAGCCCTAACAGGGTGGAGGGCACTGAAGCTTTCTTT.

Written as DNA, the CDR3 is TGTGCCACCAGCAAAACACGCTCTGGGGCCAACGTCCTGACTTTC. This translates into CATSKTRSGANVLTF. J is TRBJ2-6 and V is TRBV15, with D uncertain. V lost 4 bases to trimming and J lost 0 bases, with 7 bases between them. Germline lookup yields CDR1 LNHNV and CDR2 YYDKDF (reference sequence). The CDR3 is made up of 15 amino acids.

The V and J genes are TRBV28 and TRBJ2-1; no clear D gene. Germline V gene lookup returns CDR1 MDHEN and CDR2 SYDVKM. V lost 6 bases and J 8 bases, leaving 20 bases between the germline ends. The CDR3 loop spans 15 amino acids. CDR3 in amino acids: CASSPKHGLFHEQFF. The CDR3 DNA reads TGTGCCAGCAGCCCGAAGCATGGGTTATTTCATGAGCAGTTCTTC.

CDR3 amino acids: CSVPTSGSNSYNEQFF. In DNA, the CDR3 is TGCAGCGTTCCCACTAGCGGGAGTAACTCCTACAATGAGCAGTTCTTC. The rearrangement links TRBV29-1 to TRBJ2-1; 11 bases match TRBD2. J lost 0 bases, V lost 5 bases, and 6 bases had no gene match. This CDR3 contains 16 residues. Per germline, CDR1 SQVTM and CDR2 ANQGSEA.

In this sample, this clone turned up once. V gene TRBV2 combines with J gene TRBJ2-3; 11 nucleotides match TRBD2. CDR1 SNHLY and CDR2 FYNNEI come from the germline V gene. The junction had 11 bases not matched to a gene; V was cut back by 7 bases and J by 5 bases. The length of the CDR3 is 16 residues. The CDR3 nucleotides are TGTGCCAGCAACTTGGGGCTAGCGGGAGGAATAGATACGCAGTATTTT. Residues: CASNLGLAGGIDTQYF.

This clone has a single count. CDR3 nucleotides: TGTGCCATCAGTGCTGGACAGGCCTCAACTAATGAAAAACTGTTTTTT. It codes for CAISAGQASTNEKLFF. This chain joins TRBV10-3 and TRBJ1-4; 7 bases align to TRBD1. CDR3 length: 16 residues. Unmatched junction bases numbered 5, after V lost 4 bases and J lost 0 bases. CDR1 is ENHRY and CDR2 is SYGVKD in the germline V gene.

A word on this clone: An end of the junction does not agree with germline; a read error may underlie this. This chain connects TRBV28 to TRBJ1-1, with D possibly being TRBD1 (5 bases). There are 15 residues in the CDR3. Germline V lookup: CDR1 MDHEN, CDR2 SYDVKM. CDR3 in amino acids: CASTLMGRVGTEAFF. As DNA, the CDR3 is TGTGCCAGCACTTTAATGGGCAGGGTAGGGACTGAAGCTTTCTTT.

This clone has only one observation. The CDR3 protein is CASSQESSGSTYNEQFF. In DNA, the CDR3 is TGCGCCAGCAGCCAAGAGTCTAGCGGGAGCACCTACAATGAGCAGTTCTTC. The chain recombines TRBV4-3 with TRBJ2-1; 10 bases agree with TRBD2. The germline V gene encodes CDR1 LGHNA and CDR2 YSLEER. The CDR3 length is 17 residues. V lost 0 bases to trimming and J lost 2 bases; unmatched junction nucleotides: 4.

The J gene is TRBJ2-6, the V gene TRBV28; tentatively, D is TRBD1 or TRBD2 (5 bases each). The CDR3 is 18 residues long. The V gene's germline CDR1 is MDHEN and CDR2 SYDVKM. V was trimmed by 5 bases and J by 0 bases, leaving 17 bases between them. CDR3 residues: CASSTAGAAFSGANVLTF. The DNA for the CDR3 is TGTGCCAGCAGTACGGCCGGGGCGGCTTTCTCTGGGGCCAACGTCCTGACTTTC. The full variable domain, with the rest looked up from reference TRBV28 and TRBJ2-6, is DVKVTQSSRYLVKRTGEKVFLECVQDMDHENMFWYRQDPGLGLRLIYFSYDVKMKEKGDIPEGYSVSREKKERFSLILESASTNQTSMYLCASSTAGAAFSGANVLTFGAGSRLTVL.

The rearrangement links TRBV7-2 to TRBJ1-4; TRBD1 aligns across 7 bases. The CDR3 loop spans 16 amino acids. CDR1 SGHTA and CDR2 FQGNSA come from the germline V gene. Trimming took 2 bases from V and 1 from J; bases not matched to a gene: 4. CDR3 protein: CASSLYRDRTNEKLFF. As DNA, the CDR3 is TGTGCCAGCAGCTTATATAGGGACAGAACTAATGAAAAACTGTTTTTT. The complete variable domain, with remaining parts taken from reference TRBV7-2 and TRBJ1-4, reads GAGVSQSPSNKVTEKGKDVELRCDPISGHTALYWYRQSLGQGLEFLIYFQGNSAPDKSGLPSDRFSAERTGGSVSTLTIQRTQQEDSAVYLCASSLYRDRTNEKLFFGSGTQLSVL.

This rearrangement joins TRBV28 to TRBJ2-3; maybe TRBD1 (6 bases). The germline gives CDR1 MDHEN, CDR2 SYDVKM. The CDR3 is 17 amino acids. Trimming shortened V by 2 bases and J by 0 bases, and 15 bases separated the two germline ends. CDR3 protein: CASSLGQSTASTDTQYF. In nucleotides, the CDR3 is TGTGCCAGCAGTTTAGGACAGTCTACAGCTAGCACAGATACGCAGTATTTT.

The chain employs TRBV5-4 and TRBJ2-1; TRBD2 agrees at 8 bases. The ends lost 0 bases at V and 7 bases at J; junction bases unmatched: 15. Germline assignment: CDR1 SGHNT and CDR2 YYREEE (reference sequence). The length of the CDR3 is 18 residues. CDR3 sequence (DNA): TGTGCCAGCAGCTTGGTCCGCCCAGCGGGAGTGCAGCCAAATGAGCAGTTCTTC. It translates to CASSLVRPAGVQPNEQFF.

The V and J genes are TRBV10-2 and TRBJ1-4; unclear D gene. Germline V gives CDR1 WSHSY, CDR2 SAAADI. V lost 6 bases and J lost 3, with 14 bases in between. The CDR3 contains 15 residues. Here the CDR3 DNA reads TGCGCCAGCAGGACCTCAGGAGCGTCTAATGAAAAACTGTTTTTT. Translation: CASRTSGASNEKLFF.

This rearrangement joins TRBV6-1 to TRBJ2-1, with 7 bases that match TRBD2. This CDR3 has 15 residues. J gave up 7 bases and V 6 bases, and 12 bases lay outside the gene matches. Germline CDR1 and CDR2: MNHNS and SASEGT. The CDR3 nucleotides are TGTGCCAGCAGCAAAGGATATAGCGGGCGGAATGAGCAGTTCTTC. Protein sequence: CASSKGYSGRNEQFF.

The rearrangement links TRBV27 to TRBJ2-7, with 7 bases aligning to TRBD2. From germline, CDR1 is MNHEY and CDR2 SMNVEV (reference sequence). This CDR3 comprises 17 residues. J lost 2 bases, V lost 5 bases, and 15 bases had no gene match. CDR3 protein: CASSPPPSRGGTYEQYF. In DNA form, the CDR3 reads TGTGCCAGCAGTCCTCCCCCCTCTCGGGGAGGGACCTACGAGCAGTACTTC.

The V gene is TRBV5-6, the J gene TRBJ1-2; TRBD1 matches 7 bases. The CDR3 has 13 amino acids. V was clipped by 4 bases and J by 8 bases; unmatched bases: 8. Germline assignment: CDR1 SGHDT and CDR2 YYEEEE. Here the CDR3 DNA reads TGTGCCAGCAGCACGGGTAGGGGGCTGGGCTACACCTTC. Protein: CASSTGRGLGYTF. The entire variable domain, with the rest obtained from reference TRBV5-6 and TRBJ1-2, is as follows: DAGVTQSPTHLIKTRGQQVTLRCSPKSGHDTVSWYQQALGQGPQFIFQYYEEEERQRGNFPDRFSGHQFPNYSSELNVNALLLGDSALYLCASSTGRGLGYTFGSGTRLTVV.